This TCR beta chain is from a study of cytomegalovirus exposure and HLA in healthy donors. Overall study findings and caveats: The study carried out a later analysis of TCR beta sequences. It associated approximately 16,000 of them with specific HLA alleles at a false discovery rate of 0.05.

V shed 4 bases and J shed 0 bases, with 13 bases lying between them. In germline, CDR1 is MDHEN, CDR2 SYDVKM. CDR3 size: 16 residues. The PCR contained 60 Vbeta and 13 Jbeta primers. Method: immunoSEQ multiplex PCR; TCRdb's copy keeps in-frame clones and lacks some. The sample contains 200,000 to 250,000 clones, 70% of which appear only once. To note about this clone: Its antigen is still unknown.

The sample consisted of PBMCs. The sequence derives from a man in his forties or fifties in good health and CMV-seropositive. The rearrangement joins TRBV28 to TRBJ1-3; D uncertain. CDR3 nucleotides: TGTGCCAGCAGTTCCCCCGGACTGTCCTCTGGAAACACCATATATTTT. This gives the protein CASSSPGLSSGNTIYF.